This T cell receptor (beta chain) was sequenced in a study of CD8+CD57+ T cells in acquired aplastic anemia. Study background: DNA per sorted CD4+ or CD8+ sample ranged about 0.19 to 30 ug, averaging 3.2 ug. Study findings and constraints: In common between the patients and the controls were more than 25 CD8+ CDR3 sequences.

On this clonotype: Its antigen is as yet unknown.

Genomic DNA, the template, was used for profiling of the TCR beta VDJ and CDR3. From the reads, TCRdb called clonotypes with MiXCR, one entry per CDR3 protein. Of roughly 160,000 distinct CDR3 sequences in the sample, around half were seen once. Only patients with CD8+CD57+ cell expansion on flow cytometry were chosen for sequencing. Each patient had severe acquired aplastic anemia. Patients were therapy-naive when their blood was sampled. The sample was sorted CD4+, CD8+, or CD8+CD57+ T cells (not recorded which) from PBMCs. This TCR was sampled from a human donor with aplastic anemia.

This chain's CDR3 is CSAPRQGGGSQPQHF. In DNA, the CDR3 is TGCAGTGCTCCCCGACAGGGAGGTGGCTCTCAGCCCCAGCATTTT. The chain couples TRBV20-1 to TRBJ1-5; 7 bases are shared with TRBD1. The V gene's germline CDR1 is DFQATT and CDR2 SNEGSKA (reference sequence). This CDR3 is 15 amino acids long. After removal of 5 bases from V and 6 bases from J, the junction contained 13 bases not matched to a gene.